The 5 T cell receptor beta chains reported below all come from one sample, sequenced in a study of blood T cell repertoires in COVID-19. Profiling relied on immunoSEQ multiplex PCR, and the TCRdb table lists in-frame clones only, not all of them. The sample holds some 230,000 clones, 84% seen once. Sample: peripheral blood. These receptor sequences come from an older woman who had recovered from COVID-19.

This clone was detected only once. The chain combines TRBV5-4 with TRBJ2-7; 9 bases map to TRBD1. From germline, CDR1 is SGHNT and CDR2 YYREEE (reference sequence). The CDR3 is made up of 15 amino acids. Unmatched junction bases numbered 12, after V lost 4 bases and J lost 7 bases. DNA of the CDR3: TGTGCCAGCAGCATCACCGGGACAGGGCGTAGGGAGCAGTACTTC. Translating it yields CASSITGTGRREQYF.

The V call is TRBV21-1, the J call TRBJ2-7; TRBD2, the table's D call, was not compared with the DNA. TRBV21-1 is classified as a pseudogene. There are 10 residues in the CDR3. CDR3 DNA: TGTGCCAGCAGCAAAGCCAGCGTGCCCTTC. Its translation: CASSKASVPF.

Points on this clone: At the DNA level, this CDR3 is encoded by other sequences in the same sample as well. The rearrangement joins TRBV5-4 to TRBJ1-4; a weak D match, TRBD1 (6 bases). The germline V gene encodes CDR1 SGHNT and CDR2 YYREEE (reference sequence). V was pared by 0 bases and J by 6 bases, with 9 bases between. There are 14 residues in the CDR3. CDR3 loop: CASSLVGGDEKLFF. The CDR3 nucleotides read TGTGCCAGCAGCTTGGTTGGGGGCGATGAAAAACTGTTTTTT.

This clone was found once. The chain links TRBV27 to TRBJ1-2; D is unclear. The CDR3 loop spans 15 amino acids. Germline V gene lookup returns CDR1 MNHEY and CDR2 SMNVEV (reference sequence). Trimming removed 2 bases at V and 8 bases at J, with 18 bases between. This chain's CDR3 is CASSLIPGWREGYTF. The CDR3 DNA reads TGTGCCAGCAGTTTAATCCCCGGATGGAGGGAGGGCTACACCTTC.

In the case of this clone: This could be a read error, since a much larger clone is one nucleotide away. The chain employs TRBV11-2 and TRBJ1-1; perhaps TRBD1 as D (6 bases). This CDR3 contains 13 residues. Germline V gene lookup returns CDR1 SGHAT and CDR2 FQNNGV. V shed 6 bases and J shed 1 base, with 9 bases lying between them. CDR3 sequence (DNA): TGTGCCAGCAGTCCACAGGGGAACACTGAAGCTTTCTTT. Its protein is CASSPQGNTEAFF.